This is a list of T cell receptor beta chains from one sample in a study of blood T cells in healthy people across ages. TCRdb analysed the 5' RACE reads with MiXCR anew, one entry per CDR3 protein. The table lists around 580,000 distinct CDR3 sequences, around 48% of them singletons. The sample comprised blood. Receptor source: a man at least 80 years old in good health. Each CDR3 is given with its conserved first and last residue. Fields, in order: J gene, V gene, clone size, D gene, CDR3 protein, CDR3 DNA. A D gene is named only where the DNA matches it firmly. Size values are once, few and many counts, or a class for expanded clones, and some rows have none.

j_call: TRBJ2-1; v_call: TRBV6-2/TRBV6-3; clone_size: once; d_call: .; cdr3_aa: CASSYSAARYNEQFF; cdr3_nt: TGTGCCAGCAGTTACTCCGCGGCTAGATACAATGAGCAGTTCTTC
j_call: TRBJ2-3; v_call: TRBV6-6; clone_size: many; d_call: TRBD1; cdr3_aa: CASSTTWDRGRDTQYF; cdr3_nt: TGTGCCAGCAGTACCACCTGGGACAGGGGGCGGGATACGCAGTATTTT
j_call: TRBJ2-7; v_call: TRBV6-5; clone_size: many; d_call: TRBD1; cdr3_aa: CASSYDRDSSEQYF; cdr3_nt: TGTGCCAGCAGTTACGATCGGGACAGCTCCGAGCAGTACTTC
j_call: TRBJ2-3; v_call: TRBV7-2; clone_size: few; d_call: TRBD2; cdr3_aa: CASSLGRGGRTDTQYF; cdr3_nt: TGTGCCAGCAGCTTGGGGCGGGGGGGCCGTACAGATACGCAGTATTTT
j_call: TRBJ2-7; v_call: TRBV6-5; clone_size: many; d_call: .; cdr3_aa: CASSYSGEQYF; cdr3_nt: TGTGCCAGCAGTTACTCGGGTGAGCAGTACTTC
j_call: TRBJ2-5; v_call: TRBV20-1; clone_size: few; d_call: .; cdr3_aa: CSARDEGTGETQYF; cdr3_nt: TGCAGTGCTAGAGATGAGGGTACCGGAGAGACCCAGTACTTC
j_call: TRBJ1-2; v_call: TRBV4-3; clone_size: once; d_call: .; cdr3_aa: CASSQDIQGVRPYGYTF; cdr3_nt: TGCGCCAGCAGCCAAGATATACAGGGAGTCCGTCCCTATGGCTACACCTTC
j_call: TRBJ2-7; v_call: TRBV7-9; clone_size: once; d_call: .; cdr3_aa: CASSKGSLSYEQYF; cdr3_nt: TGTGCCAGCAGTAAAGGGAGCCTCTCCTACGAGCAGTACTTC
j_call: TRBJ2-7; v_call: TRBV7-2; clone_size: few; d_call: .; cdr3_aa: CASSLEGGGPEQYF; cdr3_nt: TGTGCCAGCAGCTTAGAGGGGGGAGGCCCCGAGCAGTACTTC
j_call: TRBJ2-1; v_call: TRBV20-1; clone_size: .; d_call: TRBD1; cdr3_aa: CSAKQGVGHNEQFF; cdr3_nt: TGCAGTGCTAAGCAGGGGGTCGGACACAATGAGCAGTTCTTC
j_call: TRBJ2-7; v_call: TRBV5-1; clone_size: many; d_call: .; cdr3_aa: CASSFGGDSYEQYF; cdr3_nt: TGCGCCAGCAGCTTTGGCGGAGACTCCTACGAGCAGTACTTC
j_call: TRBJ1-1; v_call: TRBV5-6; clone_size: .; d_call: .; cdr3_aa: CASSPWTRMNTEAFF; cdr3_nt: TGTGCCAGCAGCCCATGGACGAGAATGAACACTGAAGCTTTCTTT
j_call: TRBJ2-1; v_call: TRBV11-1; clone_size: .; d_call: TRBD2; cdr3_aa: CASSSYRGLAGPPGSYNEQFF; cdr3_nt: TGTGCCAGCAGCTCCTATAGGGGACTAGCGGGACCCCCGGGGTCCTACAATGAGCAGTTCTTC
j_call: TRBJ2-3; v_call: TRBV20-1; clone_size: few; d_call: TRBD2; cdr3_aa: CSAEGLADSWSTDTQYF; cdr3_nt: TGCAGTGCCGAGGGACTAGCGGACTCATGGAGCACAGATACGCAGTATTTT
j_call: TRBJ2-1; v_call: TRBV27; clone_size: .; d_call: TRBD1; cdr3_aa: CASRPPRTGPHYNEQFF; cdr3_nt: TGTGCCAGCAGGCCTCCTAGGACAGGTCCTCATTACAATGAGCAGTTCTTC
j_call: TRBJ2-1; v_call: TRBV7-3; clone_size: .; d_call: .; cdr3_aa: CASSLIVAGRNSYNEQFF; cdr3_nt: TGTGCCAGCAGCTTAATCGTCGCCGGACGGAACTCCTACAATGAGCAGTTCTTC
j_call: TRBJ2-6; v_call: TRBV6-1; clone_size: .; d_call: .; cdr3_aa: CASRSGSSGANVLTF; cdr3_nt: TGTGCCAGCCGGAGCGGAAGCTCTGGGGCCAACGTCCTGACTTTC
j_call: TRBJ2-7; v_call: TRBV10-1; clone_size: few; d_call: TRBD1; cdr3_aa: CASSEKVGTGVYEQYF; cdr3_nt: TGCGCCAGCAGTGAAAAAGTTGGGACAGGGGTCTACGAGCAGTACTTC
j_call: TRBJ2-1; v_call: TRBV6-2/TRBV6-3; clone_size: few; d_call: .; cdr3_aa: CASSYRAGPRNEQFF; cdr3_nt: TGTGCCAGCAGTTATCGCGCGGGCCCACGCAATGAGCAGTTCTTC
j_call: TRBJ2-5; v_call: TRBV7-9; clone_size: .; d_call: .; cdr3_aa: CASSLALTSRGETQYF; cdr3_nt: TGTGCCAGCAGCCTAGCCTTAACTAGTCGAGGGGAGACCCAGTACTTC
j_call: TRBJ1-2; v_call: TRBV6-6; clone_size: many; d_call: .; cdr3_aa: CASRVSNYTF; cdr3_nt: TGTGCCAGCAGAGTATCTAACTACACCTTC
j_call: TRBJ1-5; v_call: TRBV3-1; clone_size: .; d_call: .; cdr3_aa: CASSQVQGNQPQHF; cdr3_nt: TGTGCCAGCAGCCAAGTGCAGGGGAATCAGCCCCAGCATTTT
j_call: TRBJ1-2; v_call: TRBV6-1; clone_size: many; d_call: .; cdr3_aa: CASAPPAWKVERGSGGYTF; cdr3_nt: TGTGCCAGCGCCCCACCCGCCTGGAAGGTTGAACGAGGGTCTGGTGGCTACACCTTC
j_call: TRBJ2-1; v_call: TRBV6-2/TRBV6-3; clone_size: few; d_call: TRBD1; cdr3_aa: CASRSGTVLQFF; cdr3_nt: TGTGCCAGCAGGTCCGGGACAGTGTTGCAGTTCTTC
j_call: TRBJ1-4; v_call: TRBV25-1; clone_size: .; d_call: .; cdr3_aa: CASRTGYEKLFF; cdr3_nt: TGTGCCAGCAGAACGGGGTATGAAAAACTGTTTTTT
j_call: TRBJ2-1; v_call: TRBV20-1; clone_size: .; d_call: .; cdr3_aa: CSAPEKGNEQFF; cdr3_nt: TGCAGTGCTCCCGAGAAGGGGAATGAGCAGTTCTTC
j_call: TRBJ2-7; v_call: TRBV5-1; clone_size: .; d_call: TRBD1; cdr3_aa: CASSPMGQGIHEQYF; cdr3_nt: TGCGCCAGCAGCCCCATGGGACAGGGAATCCACGAGCAGTACTTC
j_call: TRBJ2-6; v_call: TRBV20-1; clone_size: .; d_call: .; cdr3_aa: CSARGGFGANVLTF; cdr3_nt: TGCAGTGCTAGAGGGGGATTTGGTGCCAACGTCCTGACTTTC
j_call: TRBJ2-1; v_call: TRBV29-1; clone_size: once; d_call: .; cdr3_aa: CSVGSLGEQFF; cdr3_nt: TGCAGCGTGGGATCCCTCGGTGAGCAGTTCTTC
j_call: TRBJ1-2; v_call: TRBV9; clone_size: .; d_call: .; cdr3_aa: CASSAVKEPLGGYTF; cdr3_nt: TGTGCCAGCAGCGCCGTGAAAGAACCCCTCGGAGGCTACACCTTC
j_call: TRBJ1-5; v_call: TRBV9; clone_size: .; d_call: .; cdr3_aa: CASSVGLGLGNQPQHF; cdr3_nt: TGTGCCAGCAGCGTAGGTTTGGGGTTGGGCAATCAGCCCCAGCATTTT
j_call: TRBJ2-7; v_call: TRBV6-5; clone_size: many; d_call: TRBD2; cdr3_aa: CASSLRRGDYEQYF; cdr3_nt: TGTGCCAGCAGTTTGAGGCGGGGGGACTACGAGCAGTACTTC
j_call: TRBJ1-1; v_call: TRBV5-1; clone_size: .; d_call: .; cdr3_aa: CASSSEGVLTEAFF; cdr3_nt: TGCGCCAGCAGCTCCGAAGGGGTTTTGACTGAAGCTTTCTTT